Given below is one TCR beta chain in context. The data were obtained in a study of T cells after yellow fever vaccination. TCRdb re-derived calls from the 5' RACE reads in MiXCR, one entry per CDR3 protein. This table has about 350,000 distinct CDR3 sequences, approximately 10% appearing once. Deletions cut 4 bases from V and 13 bases from J, with 21 bases between. The germline gives CDR1 SGHRS, CDR2 YFSETQ. The CDR3 has 14 amino acids. Source: PBMCs, taken on the day of the first yellow fever vaccination. The sequence was obtained from a man aged 18 to 30 who received the YFV17D yellow fever vaccine. The V call is TRBV5-1, the J call TRBJ2-1; D possibly matches TRBD1 or TRBD2 (5 bases each). The CDR3 DNA reads as TGCGCCAGCAGCCACGGGACCCAAGAGATGAAACAGTTCTTC. Its protein is CASSHGTQEMKQFF. Full variable domain (remainder filled in from reference TRBV5-1 and TRBJ2-1): KAGVTQTPRYLIKTRGQQVTLSCSPISGHRSVSWYQQTPGQGLQFLFEYFSETQRNKGNFPGRFSGRQFSNSRSEMNVSTLELGDSALYLCASSHGTQEMKQFFGPGTRLTVL.